The 32 T cell receptor beta chains reported below all come from one sample, sequenced in a study of blood T cells in healthy people across ages. Next came a second PCR, run for 7 to 11 cycles, which used a sample-barcoded 5' primer along with a J-beta primer mix. TCRdb ran MiXCR on the 5' RACE reads and lists one entry per CDR3 protein. The data hold around 870,000 distinct CDR3 sequences, with less than 35% observed a single time. Sequencing used blood. All receptors come from a woman aged 80 or over in good health.

The V gene is TRBV6-6, the J gene TRBJ1-2, with D perhaps matching TRBD1 (6 bases). Trimming took off 6 bases at V and 0 bases at J, with 14 bases between the two ends. The CDR3 consists of 15 residues. The germline CDR1 and CDR2 sequences are MNHNY and SVGAGI (reference sequence). CDR3 loop: CASRLQGHPNYGYTF. CDR3 bases: TGTGCCAGCAGACTCCAGGGGCACCCTAACTATGGCTACACCTTC.

This chain joins TRBV6-1 and TRBJ1-1; perhaps TRBD1 as D (6 bases). The CDR3 runs to 13 residues. V was pared by 9 bases and J by 1 base, with 12 bases between. Germline-derived CDR1 and CDR2 are MNHNS and SASEGT. CDR3 DNA: TGTGCCAGTCCACCGGACAGGAACACTGAAGCTTTCTTT. Encoded protein: CASPPDRNTEAFF.

The chain's CDR3 is CASSFVKGPISGANVLTF. CDR3 bases: TGTGCCAGCAGCTTTGTAAAGGGCCCAATCTCTGGGGCCAACGTCCTGACTTTC. This rearrangement joins TRBV7-9 to TRBJ2-6; the D is unclear. V was shortened by 3 bases and J by 0 bases, with 15 bases between the two germline ends. The germline gives CDR1 SEHNR, CDR2 FQNEAQ (reference sequence). CDR3 size: 18 residues. The full variable domain, with the rest looked up from reference TRBV7-9 and TRBJ2-6, is DTGVSQNPRHKITKRGQNVTFRCDPISEHNRLYWYRQTLGQGPEFLTYFQNEAQLEKSRLLSDRFSAERPKGSFSTLEIQRTEQGDSAMYLCASSFVKGPISGANVLTFGAGSRLTVL.

Concerning this clonotype: A single base separates this from a much larger clone, so it may be a read error. The rearrangement links TRBV12-3 or TRBV12-4 to TRBJ1-2; perhaps TRBD1 as D (6 bases). The CDR3 runs 12 residues. The CDR3 spells CASRAQGYGDTF. As DNA, the CDR3 is TGTGCCAGCAGGGCACAGGGTTATGGCGACACCTTC.

Many counts were recorded for this clonotype. This sequence joins TRBV4-3 and TRBJ2-3, with unresolved D. CDR1 and CDR2 (germline): LGHNA, YSLEER. This CDR3 region has 15 residues. Trimming stripped 0 bases from V and 0 bases from J, with 7 bases between. The CDR3 DNA reads TGCGCCAGCAGCCAAGACCACACTAGCACAGATACGCAGTATTTT. Translating it yields CASSQDHTSTDTQYF.

Concerning this clonotype: This may arise from a read error, as a much more abundant clone is one base away. The rearrangement links TRBV6-1 to TRBJ2-6, with D maybe TRBD1 (6 bases). The CDR3 contains 14 residues. Germline-derived CDR1 and CDR2 are MNHNS and SASEGT. The CDR3 spells CTSSERGGANVLTF. DNA for the CDR3: TGTACCAGCAGTGAAAGGGGGGGGGCCAACGTCCTGACTTTC.

This clonotype has at least ten counts. The genes are TRBV10-2 and TRBJ2-3; 10 bases line up with TRBD1. Looked up from germline, CDR1 is WSHSY and CDR2 is SAAADI. The CDR3 loop spans 15 amino acids. V lost 4 bases to trimming and J lost 1 base; unmatched junction nucleotides: 2. CDR3 coding DNA: TGCGCCAGCAGTGCCGGGACAGGGGGCACAGATACGCAGTATTTT. Its protein is CASSAGTGGTDTQYF.

The chain joins TRBV5-1 to TRBJ2-3, with a possible D match to TRBD1 (5 bases). Germline loops: CDR1 SGHRS, CDR2 YFSETQ. V was cut by 5 bases and J by 6 bases, with 10 bases left in between. CDR3 length: 12 residues. The CDR3 reads CASRTGSDTQYF. The DNA for the CDR3 is TGCGCCAGCAGAACAGGTTCCGATACGCAGTATTTT.

This clonotype has just a few counts. The chain employs TRBV28 and TRBJ2-5; 9 bases are shared with TRBD1. The CDR3 extends over 15 amino acids. From germline, CDR1 is MDHEN and CDR2 SYDVKM. V was pared by 6 bases and J by 4 bases, with 9 bases of the junction left unmatched. The chain's CDR3 is CASRLRDRARETQYF. In nucleotides, the CDR3 is TGTGCCAGCAGGTTACGGGACAGGGCGCGAGAGACCCAGTACTTC.

In the case of this clonotype: Without the conserved terminal phenylalanine or tryptophan, this CDR3 likely stems from a read error. The V call is TRBV12-3 or TRBV12-4, the J call TRBJ2-7; D might be TRBD1 (6 bases). Trimming shortened V by 3 bases and J by 3 bases, and 9 bases separated the two germline ends. The CDR3 totals 13 residues. CDR3 sequence (DNA): TGTGCCAGCAGTTTGACAGGAGTCTACGAGCAGTACCTC. Translation gives CASSLTGVYEQYL.

There are a few counts of this clonotype. The DNA of the CDR3 is TGTGCCAGCAGTTTAAGCGGGGGATCAGAGACCCAGTACTTC. Translating gives CASSLSGGSETQYF. The chain recombines TRBV28 with TRBJ2-5, with 8 bases aligning to TRBD2. This CDR3 is built from 14 residues. Looked up from germline, CDR1 is MDHEN and CDR2 is SYDVKM. V trimming: 2 bases; J trimming: 4 bases; junction bases outside the gene matches: 3.

This clonotype was found a few times. The V gene is TRBV29-1, the J gene TRBJ2-1; the match to TRBD1 covers 7 bases. V was pared by 6 bases and J by 7 bases, with 9 bases of the junction left unmatched. CDR3 size: 13 residues. CDR1 is SQVTM, CDR2 ANQGSEA, per germline. CDR3 in DNA: TGCAGCGTATGGGACAGAACTAAAAATGAGCAGTTCTTC. The encoded protein is CSVWDRTKNEQFF.

Points on this clonotype: A much larger clone sits a single nucleotide away, making a read error possible. The chain links TRBV7-9 to TRBJ2-5, with 7 bases matching TRBD1. The end of the DNA fits TRBJ2-4 better, so the J call may be wrong. The CDR3 consists of 13 residues. Germline CDR1 is SEHNR and CDR2 is FQNEAQ (reference sequence). Here the CDR3 reads CASSLYHRGIQYF. Here the CDR3 DNA reads TGTGCCAGCAGCTTATATCACAGGGGCATTCAGTACTTC.

This clonotype was seen only a few times. This sequence joins TRBV5-1 and TRBJ1-1; TRBD1 might be the D (5 bases). Trimming shortened V by 4 bases and J by 1 base, and 11 bases separated the two germline ends. CDR3 length equals 14 residues. Germline V gene lookup returns CDR1 SGHRS and CDR2 YFSETQ. CDR3 in DNA: TGCGCCAGCAGCAAACAGGCCTCGAACACTGAAGCTTTCTTT. Protein sequence: CASSKQASNTEAFF.

This clonotype showed up many times. The V call is TRBV7-9, the J call TRBJ1-2, with 7 bases lining up with TRBD1. The germline gives CDR1 SEHNR, CDR2 FQNEAQ (reference sequence). V was clipped by 3 bases and J by 4 bases; unmatched bases: 5. The CDR3 totals 14 residues. CDR3 region: CASSLAAGGYGYTF. CDR3 nucleotide sequence: TGTGCCAGCAGCTTGGCGGCAGGGGGCTATGGCTACACCTTC.

This clonotype was seen repeatedly, ten times or more. The genes are TRBV25-1 and TRBJ2-3; 9 positions agree with TRBD1. Germline V gene sequence: CDR1 MGHDK, CDR2 SYGVNS. The junction had 1 base not matched to a gene; V was cut back by 7 bases and J by 5 bases. The CDR3 consists of 12 residues. In DNA form, the CDR3 reads TGTGCCAGCAACAGGGGGCGAGATACGCAGTATTTT. Protein product: CASNRGRDTQYF.

In its sample, this clonotype was seen many times. This sequence joins TRBV25-1 and TRBJ2-1; 10 nucleotides match TRBD1. V lost 4 bases to trimming and J lost 6 bases; unmatched junction nucleotides: 9. Germline V gene lookup returns CDR1 MGHDK and CDR2 SYGVNS. The CDR3 length is 16 residues. CDR3 in DNA: TGTGCCAGCAGTGGATTAGACAGGGGGCAAAGCAATGAGCAGTTCTTC. It encodes CASSGLDRGQSNEQFF.

This clonotype was observed a few times. The chain carries TRBV20-1 and TRBJ1-4, with TRBD1 identical over 7 bases. V gave up 6 bases and J gave up 8 bases; unmatched junction bases: 21. The CDR3 contains 17 residues. Germline CDR1 DFQATT, CDR2 SNEGSKA (reference sequence). The CDR3 is CSAPRTGSFSPGEKLFF. The CDR3 DNA follows: TGCAGTGCACCGAGGACAGGCTCCTTCAGCCCGGGGGAAAAACTGTTTTTT.

Concerning this clonotype itself: This sequence may be a read error, since a much larger clone differs from it by one base. The rearrangement links TRBV20-1 to TRBJ2-1; D might be TRBD1 (6 bases). The end of the DNA fits TRBJ2-7 better, so the J call may be wrong. The CDR3 length is 15 residues. Germline V gene data show CDR1 as DFQATT and CDR2 as SNEGSKA (reference sequence). CDR3 DNA sequence: TGCAGTGCTAAAGCGGACAGAGACCGTTACAATGAGCAGTACTTC. It is translated as CSAKADRDRYNEQYF.

In this sample, this clonotype turned up once. A much larger clonotype is one base distant, so this may be a read error. This rearrangement joins TRBV7-2 to TRBJ2-1, with TRBD2 identical over 8 bases. The J segment lost 8 bases and the V segment lost 1 base, leaving 10 bases of the junction unmatched. CDR3 length equals 16 residues. Germline assignment: CDR1 SGHTA and CDR2 FQGNSA. The CDR3 is CASSLEGGLVGDEQFF. The CDR3 DNA reads TGTGCCAGCAGCTTAGAGGGGGGACTAGTTGGGGATGAGCAGTTCTTC.

The chain carries TRBV2 and TRBJ2-7; 10 nucleotides agree with TRBD1. Germline CDR1 and CDR2: SNHLY and FYNNEI. J was trimmed by 0 bases and V by 4 bases; bases with no gene match: 6. CDR3 length: 16 residues. The CDR3 region has the DNA TGTGCCAGCAGTGGGACAGGGGGACCGAGCTCCTACGAGCAGTACTTC. As protein: CASSGTGGPSSYEQYF.

Regarding this clonotype: A much larger clone differs by one base, so this may be a read error. V is TRBV6-5 and J is TRBJ2-5, with TRBD2 matching over 9 bases. V gave up 2 bases and J gave up 11 bases; unmatched junction bases: 15. The V gene's germline CDR1 is MNHEY and CDR2 SVGAGI. This CDR3 is 16 amino acids long. As DNA, the CDR3 is TGTGCCAGCAGTTACAAGCGGACTAGCGTTTACAATGAGCAGTACTTC. Translation: CASSYKRTSVYNEQYF.

This chain links TRBV7-2 with TRBJ2-3; 7 bases map to TRBD1. The CDR3 runs to 15 residues. After removal of 0 bases from V and 2 bases from J, the junction contained 2 bases not matched to a gene. CDR1 and CDR2 (germline): SGHTA, FQGNSA. The CDR3, as DNA: TGTGCCAGCAGCTTAGCGGACAGGATCACAGATACGCAGTATTTT. Its translation: CASSLADRITDTQYF.

A remark on this clonotype: Since a much larger clone is just one base distant, this may be a read error. The chain couples TRBV11-2 to TRBJ1-6; D unresolved. The CDR3 loop spans 17 amino acids. The germline gives CDR1 SGHAT, CDR2 FQNNGV. The germline V and J ends were trimmed by 4 bases and 0 bases, with 13 bases remaining between them. For the CDR3, the DNA is TGTGCCAGCAGCTCAGGTATCCGGAGCTCCTATAATTCACCCCTCCACTTT. Its protein product is CASSSGIRSSYNSPLHF.

This clonotype was picked up many times. This CDR3 reads CASSFGSGVSYNEQFF. CDR3 sequence (DNA): TGTGCCAGCAGCTTTGGTTCGGGGGTATCCTACAATGAGCAGTTCTTC. The rearrangement uses TRBV5-5 and TRBJ2-1; tentative D call: TRBD2 (6 bases). The CDR3 totals 16 residues. Germline CDR1 SGHKS, CDR2 YYEKEE (reference sequence). V shed 2 bases and J shed 1 base, with 13 bases lying between them.

For this clonotype: This may be a read error, as it is one base from a much larger clone. The chain has TRBV10-3 and TRBJ1-2; possible D gene TRBD1, 5 bases. The CDR3 covers 19 residues. V lost 2 bases to trimming and J lost 1 base, with 23 bases between them. From germline, CDR1 is ENHRY and CDR2 SYGVKD. CDR3 in amino acids: CAISERTGTCKLHNYGYTF. The CDR3 DNA is TGTGCCATCAGTGAGAGGACCGGGACCTGCAAACTTCATAACTATGGCTACACCTTC.

This clonotype was picked up a small number of times. A much more abundant neighbour one base away suggests this may be a read error. The V gene is TRBV5-1, the J gene TRBJ2-7, with D maybe TRBD2 (6 bases). The closer fit of TRBJ2-5 to the DNA end suggests the J call may be wrong. The length of the CDR3 is 14 residues. From germline, CDR1 is SGHRS and CDR2 YFSETQ. CDR3 sequence (DNA): TGCGCCAGCCGAATGCGGCGGGGAGGCGAGACCCAGTACTTC. Translating gives CASRMRRGGETQYF.

Regarding this clonotype: Given a much more abundant clone one base away, this may be a read error. The chain couples TRBV2 to TRBJ2-4, with D possibly matching TRBD2 (5 bases). Deletions cut 6 bases from V and 3 bases from J, with 12 bases between. CDR3 length: 14 residues. CDR1 and CDR2 (germline): SNHLY, FYNNEI. CDR3 sequence (DNA): TGTGCCAGCAGGGAATTGGAGGTCAAAAACATTCAGTACTTC. Its translation is CASRELEVKNIQYF. Together with reference TRBV2 and TRBJ2-4, the CDR3 gives the full variable domain: EPEVTQTPSHQVTQMGQEVILRCVPISNHLYFYWYRQILGQKVEFLVSFYNNEISEKSEIFDDQFSVERPDGSNFTLKIRSTKLEDSAMYFCASRELEVKNIQYFGAGTRLSVL.

The table lists this clonotype with many counts. J is TRBJ2-1 and V is TRBV20-1; weak D call: TRBD2 (5 bases). The CDR3 contains 14 residues. Germline CDR1 DFQATT, CDR2 SNEGSKA (reference sequence). Trimming shortened V by 5 bases and J by 8 bases, and 19 bases separated the two germline ends. CDR3 region: CSAPGRLEGDEQFF. For the CDR3, the DNA is TGCAGTGCTCCGGGCCGCCTCGAGGGCGATGAGCAGTTCTTC.

This clonotype appeared a few times. V gene TRBV21-1 combines with J gene TRBJ1-6; TRBD1 reflects the table's D call only, with no check against the DNA. TRBV21-1 is a known pseudogene. The CDR3 runs to 18 residues. CDR3 sequence: CASSGDPTGGIFNSPLHF. The CDR3 DNA sequence: TGTGCCAGCAGTGGGGATCCCACAGGGGGAATTTTTAATTCACCCCTCCACTTT.

This clonotype was found many times. The chain employs TRBV28 and TRBJ2-4; D might be TRBD2 (5 bases). Trimming left V 8 bases short and J 15 bases short, with 17 bases between. Germline V gives CDR1 MDHEN, CDR2 SYDVKM. This CDR3 region has 11 residues. The CDR3 coding sequence is TGTGCCAGCGGAGGACTGGCGGGCTGGTACTTC. As protein: CASGGLAGWYF. The variable domain in full, completed from reference TRBV28 and TRBJ2-4, reads DVKVTQSSRYLVKRTGEKVFLECVQDMDHENMFWYRQDPGLGLRLIYFSYDVKMKEKGDIPEGYSVSREKKERFSLILESASTNQTSMYLCASGGLAGWYFGAGTRLSVL.

This clonotype was seen ten or more times. In DNA, the CDR3 is TGTGCCAGCAGCCAAGTCATCGGACGGATTTACGAGCAGTACTTC. It encodes CASSQVIGRIYEQYF. The rearrangement joins TRBV14 to TRBJ2-7; unclear D gene. The CDR3 contains 15 residues. Germline-derived CDR1 and CDR2 are SGHDN and FVKESK. Deletions cut 1 base from V and 4 bases from J, with 14 bases between.